These 4 T cell receptor beta chains originate from one sample sequenced in a study of T-cell reconstitution after alpha-beta-depleted transplantation in children. Molecular barcoding with unique molecular identifiers was used for the TCRbeta library. TCRdb called the PCR reads again in MiXCR, with one record for every CDR3 protein. The sample gives around 370,000 distinct CDR3 sequences, 9% to 12% of which show up once; approximately 2.3% is in the top ten. The sample here was PBMCs from the stem cell graft donor, taken from the stem cell graft. These receptor sequences come from a human donor who donated a stem cell graft to a child with acute lymphoblastic leukemia.

This clonotype was detected a few times. The chain carries TRBV5-1 and TRBJ1-2, with no clear D. Germline loops: CDR1 SGHRS, CDR2 YFSETQ. This CDR3 has 13 amino acids. Deletions cut 1 base from V and 8 bases from J, with 12 bases between. CDR3 sequence (DNA): TGCGCCAGCAGCTTGTGGTCGGGAGGAGGCTACACCTTC. Protein sequence: CASSLWSGGGYTF.

This clonotype came up a few times. The chain recombines TRBV4-2 with TRBJ2-7, with 11 bases identical to TRBD2. The CDR3 is 16 residues long. Germline loops: CDR1 LGHNA, CDR2 YNFKEQ. The junction had 2 bases not matched to a gene; V was cut back by 1 base and J by 0 bases. The CDR3 reads CASSQVGLADSYEQYF. In nucleotides, the CDR3 is TGTGCCAGCAGCCAAGTGGGACTAGCGGACTCCTACGAGCAGTACTTC.

This clonotype was seen a few times. This chain links TRBV4-1 with TRBJ2-2; 10 bases map to TRBD2. In germline, CDR1 is MGHRA, CDR2 YSYEKL. Unmatched junction bases numbered 25, after V lost 2 bases and J lost 1 base. The CDR3 is 24 residues long. The CDR3 is CASSQNPFVGLAASGSGNTGELFF. CDR3 sequence (DNA): TGCGCCAGCAGCCAAAATCCATTTGTAGGACTAGCGGCCTCGGGATCTGGGAACACCGGGGAGCTGTTTTTT.

This clonotype was observed a handful of times. The V gene is TRBV4-3, the J gene TRBJ2-1; 10 positions match TRBD2. Germline values: CDR1 LGHNA, CDR2 YSLEER. The CDR3 spans 19 residues. V was pared by 0 bases and J by 0 bases, with 8 bases of the junction left unmatched. CDR3: CASSQDSSGRRSSYNEQFF. For the CDR3, the DNA is TGCGCCAGCAGCCAAGATTCTAGCGGGAGACGCAGCTCCTACAATGAGCAGTTCTTC.